This T cell receptor beta chain was identified in a study of shared clonotypes between healthy human individuals. Background on the study: The plates for each donor numbered three CD4 naive, three CD4 memory, two CD8 naive and one CD8 memory.

Method: immunoSEQ multiplex PCR; TCRdb's copy keeps in-frame clones and lacks some. The repertoire consists of 2 million to 2.5 million clones, with almost 96% occurring once and the leading ten covering 0.1% to 0.15%. V was clipped by 2 bases and J by 5 bases, with 7 bases between them. This CDR3 is 13 amino acids long. Germline values: CDR1 MNHNY, CDR2 SVGAGI (reference sequence). The study's findings and limits: Some naive CD4 clonotypes, 4% to 6%, turned up in common across several donors. Clonotype sharing across donors was expected to vary with sequencing depth. The study generally estimated greater richness for naive than memory subsets.

Details on this clone: Its target is not known. Other DNA sequences in this specimen translate into the identical CDR3.

This chain joins TRBV6-6 and TRBJ1-5; TRBD1 is a possible D gene (6 bases). The clonotype comes from a man aged 18-30 years in good health. Input material: naive CD4+ T cells sorted from blood. Subset denoted: CD45RA+ positively selected. Here the CDR3 DNA reads TGTGCCAGCAGTTACAGGGGGGATCAGCCCCAGCATTTT. This translates into CASSYRGDQPQHF.